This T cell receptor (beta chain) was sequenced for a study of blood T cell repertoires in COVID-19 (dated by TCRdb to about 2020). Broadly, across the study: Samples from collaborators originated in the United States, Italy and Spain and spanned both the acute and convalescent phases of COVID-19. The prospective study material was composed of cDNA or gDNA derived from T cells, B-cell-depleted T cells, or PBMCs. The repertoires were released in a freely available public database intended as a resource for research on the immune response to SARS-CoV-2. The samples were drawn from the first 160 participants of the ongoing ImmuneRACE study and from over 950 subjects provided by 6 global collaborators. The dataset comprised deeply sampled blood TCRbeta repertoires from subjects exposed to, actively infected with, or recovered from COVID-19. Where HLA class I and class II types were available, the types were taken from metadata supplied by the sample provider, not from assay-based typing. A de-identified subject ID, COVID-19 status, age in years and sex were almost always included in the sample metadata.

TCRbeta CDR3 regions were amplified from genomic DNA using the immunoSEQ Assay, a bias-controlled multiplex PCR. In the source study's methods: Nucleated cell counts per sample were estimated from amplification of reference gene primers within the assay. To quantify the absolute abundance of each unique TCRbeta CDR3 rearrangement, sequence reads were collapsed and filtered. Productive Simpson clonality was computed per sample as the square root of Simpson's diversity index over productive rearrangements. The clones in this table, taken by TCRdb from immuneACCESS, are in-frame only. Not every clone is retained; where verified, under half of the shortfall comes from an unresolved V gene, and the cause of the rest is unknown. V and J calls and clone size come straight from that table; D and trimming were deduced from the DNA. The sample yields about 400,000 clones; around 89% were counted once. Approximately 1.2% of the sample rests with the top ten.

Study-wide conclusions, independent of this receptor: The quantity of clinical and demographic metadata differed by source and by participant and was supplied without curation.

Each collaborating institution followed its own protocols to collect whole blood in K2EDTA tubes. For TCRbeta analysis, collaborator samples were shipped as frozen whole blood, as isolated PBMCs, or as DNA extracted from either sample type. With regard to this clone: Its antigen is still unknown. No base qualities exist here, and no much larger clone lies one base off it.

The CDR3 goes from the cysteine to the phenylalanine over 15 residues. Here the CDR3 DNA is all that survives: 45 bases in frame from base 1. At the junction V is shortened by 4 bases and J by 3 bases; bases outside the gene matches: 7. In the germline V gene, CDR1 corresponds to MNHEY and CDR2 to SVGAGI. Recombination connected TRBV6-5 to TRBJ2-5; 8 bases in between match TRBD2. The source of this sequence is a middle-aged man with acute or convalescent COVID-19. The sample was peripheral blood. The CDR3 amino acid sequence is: CASSWRGEAEETQYF. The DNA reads TGTGCCAGCAGTTGGCGGGGGGAGGCCGAAGAGACCCAGTACTTC.